This T cell receptor (beta chain) comes out of a study of blood T cell repertoires in COVID-19. Study-wide background: Sites in the United States, Italy and Spain provided acute and convalescent COVID-19 samples.

Cohort allocation depended upon clinical history that participants reported. Trimming stripped 1 base from V and 5 bases from J, with 11 bases between. CDR1 is LNHNV and CDR2 is YYDKDF in the germline V gene (reference sequence). The CDR3 runs 14 residues. Original methodology: Cell counts per sample came from amplifying reference gene primers. The data were produced by immunoSEQ multiplex PCR, yet TCRdb's version contains in-frame clones alone and is incomplete. The DNA was the basis for D and trimming; V, J and clone size are from that table. The data contain roughly 200,000 clones, 75% to 90% of them singletons.

The sequence came from a woman aged 25-40 years who had been exposed to COVID-19. Material for sequencing was PBMCs or T cells enriched from blood (not recorded which). This rearrangement joins TRBV15 to TRBJ1-2; tentative D call: TRBD1 (6 bases). The CDR3 here is CATSRGITGYGYTF. As DNA, the CDR3 is TGTGCCACCAGCAGAGGTATAACAGGGTATGGCTACACCTTC.